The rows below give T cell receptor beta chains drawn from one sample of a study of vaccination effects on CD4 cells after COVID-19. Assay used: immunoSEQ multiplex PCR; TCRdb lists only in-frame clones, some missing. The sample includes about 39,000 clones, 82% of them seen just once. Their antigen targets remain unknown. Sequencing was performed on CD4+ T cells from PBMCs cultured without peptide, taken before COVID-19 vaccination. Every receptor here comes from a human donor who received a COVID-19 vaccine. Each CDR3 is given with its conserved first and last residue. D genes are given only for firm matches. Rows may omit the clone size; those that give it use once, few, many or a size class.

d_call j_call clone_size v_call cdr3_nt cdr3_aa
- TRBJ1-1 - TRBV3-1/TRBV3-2 TGTGCCAGCAGCCAACACTTGAACACTGAAGCTTTCTTT CASSQHLNTEAFF
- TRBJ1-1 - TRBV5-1 TGCGCCAGCAGCTTGACGGTGCTGAACACTGAAGCTTTCTTT CASSLTVLNTEAFF
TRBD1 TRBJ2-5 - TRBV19 TGTGCCAGTACCCTAAGACGACAGGGGACAGGAGAGACCCAGTACTTC CASTLRRQGTGETQYF
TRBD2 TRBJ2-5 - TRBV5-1 TGCGCCAGCAGCTTGGCGCCGGGGGGAGAGACCCAGTACTTC CASSLAPGGETQYF
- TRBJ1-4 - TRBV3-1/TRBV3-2 TGTGCCAGCAGCCAATTTCAGGGAACAGGACGGGTTTCGGATCTGGTGTTTTTT CASSQFQGTGRVSDLVFF
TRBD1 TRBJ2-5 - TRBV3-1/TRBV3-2 TGTGCCAGCAGCCAGATTACAGGGGGCGAGACCCAGTACTTC CASSQITGGETQYF
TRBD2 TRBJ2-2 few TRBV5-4 TGTGCGACCCGACTAGCGGGGGTGACCGGGGAGCTGTTTTTT CATRLAGVTGELFF
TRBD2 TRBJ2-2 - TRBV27 TGTGCCAGCAGTAAGCTAGCGGGCGTTACCGGGGAGCTGTTTTTT CASSKLAGVTGELFF
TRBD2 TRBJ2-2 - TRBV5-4 TGTGCCAGCAGCTTGGGAGTAGCGGGGGGCCGGACCGGGGAGCTGTTTTTT CASSLGVAGGRTGELFF
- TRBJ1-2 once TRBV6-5 TGTGCCAGCAGTTTCATCGGGGGCGGAAACTATGGCTACACCTTC CASSFIGGGNYGYTF
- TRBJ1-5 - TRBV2 TGTGCCAGCGGAAAGTGGTCACAGGGTAATCAGCCCCAGCATTTT CASGKWSQGNQPQHF
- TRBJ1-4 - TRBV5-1 TGCGCCAGCAGTTGGGGTGAGAAACTGTTTTTT CASSWGEKLFF
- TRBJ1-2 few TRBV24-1 TGTGCCACCAGTGATTTCCCTAACTATGGCTACACCTTC CATSDFPNYGYTF
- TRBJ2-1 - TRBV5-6 TGTGCCAGCAGCTTTCAGGGATACAATGAGCAGTTCTTC CASSFQGYNEQFF
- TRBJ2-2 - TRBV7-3 TGTGCCAGCAGCCCCCATGGGAGCGGGAACACCGGGGAGCTGTTTTTT CASSPHGSGNTGELFF
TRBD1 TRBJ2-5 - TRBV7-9 TGTGCCAGCAGCCAGGGGACAGGGGGCGCAAAGACCCAGTACTTC CASSQGTGGAKTQYF
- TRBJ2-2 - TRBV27 TGTGCCAGCAGGCCCGGGTTGTACGGGGAGCTGTTTTTT CASRPGLYGELFF
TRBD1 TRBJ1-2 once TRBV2 TGTGCCAGCAGGGGACAGGGAGATGGCTACACCTTC CASRGQGDGYTF
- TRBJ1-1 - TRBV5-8 TGTGCCAGCACGTGGGCCTTGAACACTGAAGCTTTCTTT CASTWALNTEAFF
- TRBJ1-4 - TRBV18 TGTGCCAGCTCACCCGGCCTAACTAATGAAAAACTGTTTTTT CASSPGLTNEKLFF
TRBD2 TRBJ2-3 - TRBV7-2 TGTGCCAGCAGTTCGCGCCCTAGCGGCGGAAAAGGAGATACGCAGTATTTT CASSSRPSGGKGDTQYF
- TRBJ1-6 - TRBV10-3 TGTGCCATCAGTGGGGAGGTGGTTGAGGCCCTCCACTTT CAISGEVVEALHF
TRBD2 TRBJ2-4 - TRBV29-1 TGCAGCGTTGACGCGGGGGGTGGCAAAAACATTCAGTACTTC CSVDAGGGKNIQYF
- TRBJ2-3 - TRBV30 TGTGCCTGGAGCGCCAGGGGGGGTAGGACAGATACGCAGTATTTT CAWSARGGRTDTQYF
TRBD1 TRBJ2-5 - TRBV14 TGTGCCAGCAGCGAGGGGGCCCAAGAGACCCAGTACTTC CASSEGAQETQYF
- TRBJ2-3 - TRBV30 TGTGCCTGGCGGAAGAGCACAGATACGCAGTATTTT CAWRKSTDTQYF
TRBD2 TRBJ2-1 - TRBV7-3 TGTGCCAGCAGCTTAGGCCTAGCGGGGACTTACAATGAGCAGTTCTTC CASSLGLAGTYNEQFF